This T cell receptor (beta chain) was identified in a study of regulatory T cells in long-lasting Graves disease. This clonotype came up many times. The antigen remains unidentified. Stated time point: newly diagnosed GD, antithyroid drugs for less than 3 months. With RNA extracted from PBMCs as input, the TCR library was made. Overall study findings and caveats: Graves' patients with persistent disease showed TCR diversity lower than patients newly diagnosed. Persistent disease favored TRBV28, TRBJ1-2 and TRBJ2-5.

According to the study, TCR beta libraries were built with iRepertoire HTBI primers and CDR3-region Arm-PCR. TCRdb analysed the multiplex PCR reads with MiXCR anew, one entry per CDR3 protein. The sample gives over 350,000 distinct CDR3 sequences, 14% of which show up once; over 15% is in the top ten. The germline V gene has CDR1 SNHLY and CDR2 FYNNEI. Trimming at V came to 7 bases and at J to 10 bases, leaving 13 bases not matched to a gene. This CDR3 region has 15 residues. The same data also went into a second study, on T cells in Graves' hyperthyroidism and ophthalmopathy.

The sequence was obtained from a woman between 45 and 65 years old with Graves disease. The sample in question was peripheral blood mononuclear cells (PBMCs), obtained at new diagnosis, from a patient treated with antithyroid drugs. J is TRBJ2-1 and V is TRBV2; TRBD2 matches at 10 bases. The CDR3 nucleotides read TGTGCCAGCAAAGATGGAGCGGGAGGGCCGTGGGAGCAGTTCTTC. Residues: CASKDGAGGPWEQFF.